This TCR beta chain was recovered during a study of blood T cells in healthy people across ages. Turning to this clonotype: Its specificity is not known.

This CDR3 region has 14 residues. With V trimmed by 6 bases and J by 8 bases, 10 bases remained unmatched. Peripheral blood samples of 9 to 10 milliliters were drawn from each donor. General study results and limits: Greater diversity and more naive CD4+ cells were seen in long-lived donors than in aged donors.

A second PCR of roughly 7 to 11 cycles used a sample-barcoded 5' primer and a J-beta primer mix. TCRdb reprocessed the 5' RACE reads with MiXCR, giving one entry per CDR3 protein. The sample shows some 890,000 distinct CDR3 sequences, under 35% of them seen only once. Separately, the same data were catalogued under a study of T cells of mothers and their children. This second report adds: M1S, a second-PCR primer, added sample barcodes and 2-4 random nucleotides. The study obtained over 8 million TCR beta CDR3 reads per mother and some 3 million per child.

The V call is TRBV12-3 or TRBV12-4, the J call TRBJ2-3, with 8 bases matching TRBD1. This sequence originates from a woman between 35 and 50 years old in good health. The sequenced sample consisted of blood. The CDR3 DNA follows: TGTGCCAGCAGCCCCCTGACAGGGGAAGGTACGCAGTATTTT. This sequence encodes CASSPLTGEGTQYF.